Sequencing of this TCR beta chain was carried out in a study of blood T cell repertoires in COVID-19. Original data processing: From reference gene primer amplification, estimates of nucleated cell counts were derived. Using immunoSEQ multiplex PCR, the repertoire was profiled, and TCRdb retains in-frame clones only, with some absent. V, J and clone size are taken as reported in that table, and D and trimming were inferred from the DNA itself. The sample includes about half a million clones, roughly 85% of them seen just once. Germline CDR1 is MDHEN and CDR2 is SYDVKM. This CDR3 is built from 17 residues. V was shortened by 5 bases and J by 2 bases, with 19 bases between the two germline ends.

V and J are TRBV28 and TRBJ2-1; D is perhaps TRBD2 (5 bases). This clonotype was obtained from a human donor in a cohort sampled during active COVID-19. Sequencing input: peripheral blood. The CDR3 spells CASSPSGGPLPYNEQFF. CDR3 DNA sequence: TGTGCCAGCAGTCCCAGTGGCGGGCCCTTACCCTACAATGAGCAGTTCTTC.